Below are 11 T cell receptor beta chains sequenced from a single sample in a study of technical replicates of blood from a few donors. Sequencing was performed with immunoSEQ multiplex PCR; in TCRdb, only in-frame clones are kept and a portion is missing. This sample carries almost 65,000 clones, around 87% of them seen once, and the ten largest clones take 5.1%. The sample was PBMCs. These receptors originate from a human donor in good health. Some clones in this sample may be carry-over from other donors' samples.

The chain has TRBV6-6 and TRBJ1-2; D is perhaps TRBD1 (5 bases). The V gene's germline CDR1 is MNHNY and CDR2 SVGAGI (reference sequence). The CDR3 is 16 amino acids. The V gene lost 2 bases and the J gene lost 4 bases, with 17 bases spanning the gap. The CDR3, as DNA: TGTGCCAGCAGTTACGGGGAGGGGTCAGGGATCTATGGCTACACCTTC. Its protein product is CASSYGEGSGIYGYTF.

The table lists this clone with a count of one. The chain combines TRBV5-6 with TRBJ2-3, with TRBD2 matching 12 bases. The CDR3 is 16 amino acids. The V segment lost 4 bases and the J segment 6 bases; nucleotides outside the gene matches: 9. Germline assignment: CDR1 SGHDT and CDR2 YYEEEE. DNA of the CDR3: TGTGCCAGCAGCCTCGGACTAGCGGGGCACCGCGATACGCAGTATTTT. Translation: CASSLGLAGHRDTQYF.

The DNA of the CDR3 is TGTGCCAGCAGCCAAGGGGAGGGGGGGCCAAATGAGCAGTTCTTC. It codes for CASSQGEGGPNEQFF. The gene calls are TRBV4-2 and TRBJ2-1; D is possibly TRBD2 (7 bases). V was clipped by 1 base and J by 7 bases, with 14 bases between them. Looked up from germline, CDR1 is LGHNA and CDR2 is YNFKEQ. The CDR3 totals 15 residues.

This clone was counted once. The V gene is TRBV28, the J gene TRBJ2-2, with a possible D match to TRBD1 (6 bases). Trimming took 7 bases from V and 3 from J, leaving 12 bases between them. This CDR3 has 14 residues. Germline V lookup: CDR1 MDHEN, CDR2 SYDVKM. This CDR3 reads CASNRVRDTGELFF. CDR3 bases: TGTGCCAGCAACAGGGTTCGGGACACCGGGGAGCTGTTTTTT.

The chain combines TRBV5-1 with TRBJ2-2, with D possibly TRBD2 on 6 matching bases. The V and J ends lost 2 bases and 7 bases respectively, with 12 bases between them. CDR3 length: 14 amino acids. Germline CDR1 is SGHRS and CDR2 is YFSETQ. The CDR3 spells CASSFRGKDGELFF. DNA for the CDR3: TGCGCCAGCAGCTTCCGGGGGAAGGACGGGGAGCTGTTTTTT. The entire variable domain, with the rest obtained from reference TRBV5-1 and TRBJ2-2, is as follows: KAGVTQTPRYLIKTRGQQVTLSCSPISGHRSVSWYQQTPGQGLQFLFEYFSETQRNKGNFPGRFSGRQFSNSRSEMNVSTLELGDSALYLCASSFRGKDGELFFGEGSRLTVL.

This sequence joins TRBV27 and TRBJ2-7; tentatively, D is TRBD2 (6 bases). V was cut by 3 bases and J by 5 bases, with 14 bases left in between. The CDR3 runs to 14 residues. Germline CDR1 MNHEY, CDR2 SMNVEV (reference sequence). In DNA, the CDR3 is TGTGCCAGCAGTTTGATGTGGGGGGAAGACGAGCAGTACTTC. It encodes CASSLMWGEDEQYF.

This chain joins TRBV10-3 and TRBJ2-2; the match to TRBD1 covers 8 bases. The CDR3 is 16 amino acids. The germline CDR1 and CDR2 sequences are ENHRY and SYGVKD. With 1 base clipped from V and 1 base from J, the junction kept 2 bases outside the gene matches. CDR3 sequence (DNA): TGTGCCATCAGTGAGTTAGGGACAGGGAACACCGGGGAGCTGTTTTTT. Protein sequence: CAISELGTGNTGELFF.

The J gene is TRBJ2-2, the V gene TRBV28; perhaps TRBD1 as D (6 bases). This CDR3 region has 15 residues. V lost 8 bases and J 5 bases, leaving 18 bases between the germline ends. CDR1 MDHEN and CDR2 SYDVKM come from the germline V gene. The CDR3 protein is CASGKETQGTGELFF. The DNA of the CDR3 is TGTGCCAGCGGCAAAGAGACACAGGGTACCGGGGAGCTGTTTTTT.

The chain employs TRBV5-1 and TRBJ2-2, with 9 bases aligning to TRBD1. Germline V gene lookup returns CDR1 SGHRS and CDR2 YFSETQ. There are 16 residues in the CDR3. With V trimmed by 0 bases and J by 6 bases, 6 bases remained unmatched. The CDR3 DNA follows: TGCGCCAGCAGCTTGGACGGACAGGGGTCGTCCGGGGAGCTGTTTTTT. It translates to CASSLDGQGSSGELFF.

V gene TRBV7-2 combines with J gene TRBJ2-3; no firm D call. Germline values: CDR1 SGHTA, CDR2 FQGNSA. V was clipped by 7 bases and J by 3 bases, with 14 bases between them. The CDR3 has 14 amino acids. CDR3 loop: CASTTPEATDTQYF. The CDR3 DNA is TGTGCCAGCACCACCCCCGAGGCAACAGATACGCAGTATTTT. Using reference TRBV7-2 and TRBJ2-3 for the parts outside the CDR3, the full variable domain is GAGVSQSPSNKVTEKGKDVELRCDPISGHTALYWYRQSLGQGLEFLIYFQGNSAPDKSGLPSDRFSAERTGGSVSTLTIQRTQQEDSAVYLCASTTPEATDTQYFGPGTRLTVL.

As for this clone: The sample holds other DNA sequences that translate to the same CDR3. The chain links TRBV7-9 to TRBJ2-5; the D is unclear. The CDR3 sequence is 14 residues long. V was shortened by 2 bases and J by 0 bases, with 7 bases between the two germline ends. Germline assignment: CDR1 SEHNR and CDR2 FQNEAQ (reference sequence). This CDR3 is CASSLRLDQETQYF. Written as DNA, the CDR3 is TGTGCCAGCAGCTTAAGATTAGACCAAGAGACCCAGTACTTC.